This T cell receptor beta chain was observed in a study of T cell responses to AZD1222 COVID-19 vaccine. Whole-study results and caveats: Baseline serology detected seropositivity in only six AZD1222 recipients.

This clone appeared once. The antigen is unknown. Produced via immunoSEQ multiplex PCR; TCRdb's table is partial and in-frame only. The table lists about 130,000 clones, roughly nine tenths of them singletons. V was trimmed by 6 bases and J by 7 bases, leaving 6 bases between them. Germline values: CDR1 MDHEN, CDR2 SYDVKM. CDR3 length: 11 residues. The sequence derives from an adult in good health. The chain employs TRBV28 and TRBJ1-4; weak D call: TRBD1 (6 bases). This specimen consisted of peripheral blood, obtained on day 0 of AZD1222 vaccination. CDR3 sequence reads: CASRGGEKLFF. The CDR3 nucleotides read TGTGCCAGCAGAGGGGGTGAAAAACTGTTTTTT.